This TCR beta chain was observed in a study of T cell repertoires in cytomegalovirus infection. This clonotype appeared many times. Its target is not known. Points from the study as a whole: HLA-C-restricted TCR beta clonotypes specific for CMV led the ex vivo response.

Per germline, CDR1 SGHTA and CDR2 FQGNSA. The junction had 5 bases not matched to a gene; V was cut back by 3 bases and J by 2 bases. The CDR3 runs 15 residues. One entry per CDR3 protein, called by TCRdb with MiXCR from the reads. The table has approximately 320,000 distinct CDR3 sequences, 9.5% seen once. The sample consisted of PBMCs. V is TRBV7-2 and J is TRBJ2-7, with 9 nucleotides matching TRBD2. The sequence was obtained from a human donor in good health (CMV status not recorded). Some clones in this sample may be carry-over from other donors' samples. CDR3 nucleotides: TGTGCCAGCAGCTTTAGCGGGAGCGTTCCCTACGAGCAGTACTTC. It encodes CASSFSGSVPYEQYF.